This is a list of T cell receptor beta chains from one sample in a study of T cell clonotyping in hematopoietic cell transplantation. Clones were read by immunoSEQ multiplex PCR, and TCRdb kept only the in-frame ones, dropping some. This table holds roughly 30,000 clones, 85% to 95% found once. The input for sequencing was peripheral blood mononuclear cells, taken before stem cell transplant. These receptor sequences come from a man aged 50 to 60 with acute myeloid leukemia. Some clones in this sample may be carry-over from other donors' samples. The CDR3 runs from the conserved cysteine through the conserved F or W. A D gene is named only where the DNA matches it firmly. Some rows mark clone size as missing; the rest say once, few, many or name a class of expanded clone.

j_call clone_size v_call d_call cdr3_aa cdr3_nt
TRBJ1-2 NA TRBV27 TRBD1 CASPRGEGRMNYGYTF TGTGCCAGCCCCAGGGGGGAAGGCCGCATGAACTATGGCTACACCTTC
TRBJ2-7 NA TRBV6-5 NA CASSYSVGAPLEQYF TGTGCCAGCAGTTACTCGGTAGGGGCCCCCCTCGAGCAGTACTTC
TRBJ2-1 NA TRBV4-1 TRBD2 CASSSRLAGGRDEFF TGCGCCAGCAGCTCCAGACTAGCGGGAGGACGAGATGAGTTCTTC
TRBJ1-1 NA TRBV11-3 NA CASSLSSMNTEAFF TGTGCCAGCAGCTTAAGTTCTATGAACACTGAAGCTTTCTTT
TRBJ2-4 NA TRBV10-3 NA CAISESSSGLNIQYF TGTGCCATCAGTGAGTCGTCGTCGGGACTGAACATTCAGTACTTC
TRBJ2-5 NA TRBV5-1 NA CASTLTWGEQETQYF TGCGCCAGCACCCTCACGTGGGGGGAGCAAGAGACCCAGTACTTC
TRBJ2-1 once TRBV19 NA CASSAWIGLTEQFF TGTGCCAGTAGCGCCTGGATTGGCCTGACTGAGCAGTTCTTC
TRBJ2-3 NA TRBV7-2 NA CASSLDPGPTDTQYF TGTGCCAGCAGCTTAGATCCGGGGCCCACAGATACGCAGTATTTT
TRBJ1-2 NA TRBV5-6 NA CASSLSGGYTF TGTGCCAGCAGCTTGTCAGGGGGCTACACCTTC
TRBJ2-3 NA TRBV11-2 NA CASSPPGADTQYF TGTGCCAGCAGCCCACCGGGAGCAGATACGCAGTATTTT
TRBJ2-1 NA TRBV19 TRBD2 CASSIEASGFYNEQFF TGTGCCAGTAGTATAGAGGCTAGCGGCTTCTACAATGAGCAGTTCTTC
TRBJ2-1 NA TRBV6-6 TRBD2 CASSPSGGGGDEQFF TGTGCCAGCAGCCCCTCTGGCGGGGGGGGTGATGAGCAGTTCTTC
TRBJ2-1 NA TRBV5-8 NA CASSFSGWGPVF TGTGCCAGCAGCTTCTCCGGGTGGGGGCCCGTCTTC
TRBJ2-2 NA TRBV6-5 NA CASSLSGRGTGELFF TGTGCCAGCAGTTTATCAGGAAGAGGGACCGGGGAGCTGTTTTTT
TRBJ2-7 NA TRBV2 TRBD1 CASRTGTGGNEQYF TGTGCCAGCAGGACCGGGACAGGGGGCAACGAGCAGTACTTC
TRBJ1-6 NA TRBV9 NA CASSVPGSPLHF TGTGCCAGCAGCGTGCCCGGGTCACCCCTCCACTTT
TRBJ2-1 once TRBV15 NA CATSEGRGEQFF TGTGCCACCAGCGAGGGCCGTGGTGAGCAGTTCTTC
TRBJ2-5 NA TRBV10-3 TRBD2 CATRLAGVVETQYF TGTGCCACCAGACTAGCGGGGGTCGTCGAGACCCAGTACTTC
TRBJ2-2 NA TRBV6-6 NA CASVRGGSDTGELFF TGTGCCAGCGTCAGGGGAGGGTCCGACACCGGGGAGCTGTTTTTT
TRBJ1-2 NA TRBV6-6 NA CASSYTETALNYGYTF TGTGCCAGCAGTTACACAGAGACGGCGCTCAACTATGGCTACACCTTC
TRBJ2-5 NA TRBV5-1 TRBD2 CASRTSGRDQETQYF TGCGCCAGCAGGACTAGCGGGAGGGACCAAGAGACCCAGTACTTC